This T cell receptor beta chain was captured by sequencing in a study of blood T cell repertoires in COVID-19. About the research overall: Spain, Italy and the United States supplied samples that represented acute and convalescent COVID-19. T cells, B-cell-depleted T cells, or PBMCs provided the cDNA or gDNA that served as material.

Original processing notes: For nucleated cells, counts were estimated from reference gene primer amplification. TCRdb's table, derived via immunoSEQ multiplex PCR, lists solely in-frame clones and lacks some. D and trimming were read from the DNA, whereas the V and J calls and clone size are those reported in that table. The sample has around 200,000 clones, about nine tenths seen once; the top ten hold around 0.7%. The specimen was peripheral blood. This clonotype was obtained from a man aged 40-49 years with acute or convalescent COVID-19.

CDR3 in amino acids: CASRTRGDTGELFF. The CDR3 DNA reads as TGTGCCAGCAGAACCCGGGGTGATACCGGGGAGCTGTTTTTT. This chain uses TRBV6-5 with TRBJ2-2; TRBD2 might be the D (5 bases). This CDR3 comprises 14 residues. Germline V CDR1 and CDR2: MNHEY, SVGAGI. Trimming took 6 bases from V and 5 from J, leaving 13 bases between them.